The entry below describes one TCR beta chain. The antigen remains unidentified. The sample belongs to a study of spatial heterogeneity in lung cancer. Across the whole study: Detection consistently yielded more beta chains than alpha chains. Study results and limitations: Expanded tumor TCRs that were ubiquitous appeared in blood more at resection than follow-up.

The germline CDR1 and CDR2 sequences are SGHRS and YFSETQ. V shed 3 bases and J 7 bases; nucleotides not matched to a gene: 8. The CDR3 is made up of 15 amino acids. A unique molecular identifier was carried by every single TCR cDNA molecule. TCRdb ran MiXCR on the 5' RACE reads and lists one entry per CDR3 protein. Of approximately 52,000 distinct CDR3 sequences in the sample, approximately 5% are singletons; the top ten hold roughly 11%. Specified time point: sample taken at primary tumor resection. The rearrangement links TRBV5-1 to TRBJ1-2, with 11 bases matching TRBD1. The source of this sequence is a male donor with early-stage non-small cell lung cancer. This specimen was PBMCs, taken at surgery. Here the CDR3 reads CASSYIGTGGPGYTF. DNA for the CDR3: TGCGCCAGCAGCTACATAGGGACAGGGGGTCCTGGCTACACCTTC.